This T cell receptor (beta chain) was recorded in a study of OX40 agonist ivuxolimab in advanced cancers. Study at large: The dose of intravenous ivuxolimab that patients received every 2 weeks ranged from 0.01 to 10 mg/kg.

The assay was immunoSEQ multiplex PCR, and TCRdb's table has in-frame clones only and misses some. The data contain fewer than 45,000 clones, over 75% of them singletons. Germline V gene sequence: CDR1 MNHEY, CDR2 SMNVEV (reference sequence). With 5 bases clipped from V and 2 bases from J, the junction kept 11 bases outside the gene matches. The CDR3 sequence is 17 residues long. This chain uses TRBV27 with TRBJ2-3, with 9 bases aligning to TRBD2. The sequence was obtained from an adult with an advanced solid tumor such as melanoma, head and neck, liver or kidney cancer. This sample comprised CD4+ or CD8+ T cells sorted from blood, obtained in a trial of the OX40 agonist ivuxolimab. This chain's CDR3 is CASSTNMGLAHTDTQYF. In DNA, the CDR3 is TGTGCCAGCAGTACTAACATGGGACTAGCCCACACAGATACGCAGTATTTT.